This entry is about one T cell receptor beta chain. Germline-derived CDR1 and CDR2 are MNHEY and SMNVEV (reference sequence). There are 14 residues in the CDR3. V was pared by 0 bases and J by 4 bases, with 8 bases between. Clones were sequenced by immunoSEQ multiplex PCR, and TCRdb holds only the in-frame ones, with some missing. The sample shows around 510,000 clones, around 96% of them seen only once. This sample was taken from a study of shared clonotypes between healthy human individuals. The sequenced material came from naive CD4+ T cells sorted from blood. Subset given: CD45RA+ positively selected. The chain joins TRBV27 to TRBJ2-3; no reliable D call. The sequence was collected from a woman in her 30s in good health. CDR3: CASSLSIAADTQYF. The CDR3 DNA sequence: TGTGCCAGCAGTTTATCGATAGCAGCAGATACGCAGTATTTT.